This TCR beta chain was recovered during a study of blood T cell repertoires in COVID-19. Across the whole study: Acute and convalescent COVID-19 specimens originated in the United States, Italy and Spain.

In the source study's methods: Amplified reference gene primers provided the basis for estimating nucleated cell counts. Clones were read by immunoSEQ multiplex PCR, and TCRdb kept only the in-frame ones, dropping some. V and J calls and clone size are copied from that table; D and trimming were computed from the DNA. Found here are 110,000 to 150,000 clones, approximately 80% of them singletons; the top ten hold 1.5% to 2%. The CDR3 is 15 residues long. Germline CDR1 is SNHLY and CDR2 is FYNNEI. V was pared by 5 bases and J by 7 bases, with 7 bases of the junction left unmatched. The clonotype comes from a woman aged 18-29 years who had been exposed to COVID-19. The genes are TRBV2 and TRBJ1-6; 8 nucleotides agree with TRBD1. Sequencing used PBMCs or T cells enriched from blood (not recorded which). The CDR3 nucleotides are TGTGCCAGCAGTTCCCAGGGGGCAAGGAATTCACCCCTCCACTTT. Its translation: CASSSQGARNSPLHF.